This passage covers 3 T cell receptor beta chains from one sample sequenced in a study of blood T cells in healthy people across ages. A sample-barcoded 5' primer and a J-beta primer mix were used in a second PCR of roughly 6 to 11 cycles. TCRdb recomputed calls from the 5' RACE reads with MiXCR, one row per CDR3 protein. The sample gives around 970,000 distinct CDR3 sequences, 51% of which show up once; about 22% is in the top ten. The sequenced sample was blood. Every receptor here comes from a woman aged 55-69 years in good health.

In DNA, the CDR3 is TGTGCCAGCAGTGCTCAACGGGGAGCGGCTAACAATGAGCAGTTCTTC. Amino acids: CASSAQRGAANNEQFF. J is TRBJ2-1 and V is TRBV6-1, with a tentative D call TRBD2 (5 bases). V shed 4 bases and J shed 5 bases, with 18 bases lying between them. This CDR3 spans 16 amino acids. Per the germline V gene, CDR1 is MNHNS and CDR2 is SASEGT.

This chain connects TRBV13 to TRBJ2-7, with 9 bases matching TRBD1. The junction had 8 bases not matched to a gene; V was cut back by 5 bases and J by 3 bases. CDR3 length: 15 amino acids. Germline V gene sequence: CDR1 PRHDT, CDR2 FYEKMQ (reference sequence). For the CDR3, the DNA is TGTGCCAGCAGCCGCGCGGGGACAGGGAACTACGAGCAGTACTTC. Residues: CASSRAGTGNYEQYF.

The chain links TRBV28 to TRBJ2-7; D is perhaps TRBD1 or TRBD2 (5 bases each). V was clipped by 8 bases and J by 2 bases, with 13 bases between them. The germline V gene has CDR1 MDHEN and CDR2 SYDVKM. The CDR3 loop spans 13 amino acids. The CDR3 loop is CASAGTATYEQYF. The CDR3 DNA is TGTGCCAGCGCCGGGACCGCTACCTACGAGCAGTACTTC.